This section outlines one T cell receptor (beta chain) sequence together with its context. The data stem from a study of CD8 T cells in Susac syndrome. The CDR3 runs 11 residues. The V gene lost 4 bases and the J gene lost 10 bases, with 9 bases spanning the gap. Per the germline V gene, CDR1 is SNHLY and CDR2 is FYNNEI. Sequencing of TCR beta was undertaken in CD8+ and CD4+ T cells derived from blood. Random hexamers primed reverse transcription of roughly 0.5 to 1 ug RNA. TCRdb reprocessed the immunoSEQ multiplex PCR reads via MiXCR and lists one record per CDR3 protein. The sample holds fewer than 60,000 distinct CDR3 sequences; roughly 94% are singletons and the top ten take approximately 0.8%.

Sequenced input: CD8+ T cells from PBMCs. The J gene is TRBJ2-3, the V gene TRBV2; D is undetermined. The clonotype originates from a human donor with Susac syndrome. The CDR3 sequence: CASSAGSAQYF. For the CDR3, the DNA is TGTGCCAGCAGTGCAGGATCAGCGCAGTATTTT.